This T cell receptor (beta chain) is from a study of metastatic and nonmetastatic thyroid tumors. Study-level background: For malignant and benign thyroid patients, tumor or nodule tissue and blood were the sources whose repertoires were compared.

Patients had received no treatment of any kind before thyroid surgery. TCRdb re-called the PCR reads through MiXCR. The table shows about 7,100 clones, with about a third occurring only once. The germline V and J ends were trimmed by 3 bases and 2 bases, with 9 bases remaining between them. The CDR3 runs to 14 residues. The genes are TRBV12-3 or TRBV12-4 and TRBJ2-3; D remains unclear. This TCR came from a female donor with papillary thyroid cancer or a benign thyroid nodule (not recorded which). Some clones in this sample may be carry-over from other donors' samples. The specimen sequenced was adjacent normal tissue. The CDR3 loop reads CASSLTANTDTQYF. The CDR3 bases are TGTGCCAGCAGTTTGACGGCCAACACAGATACGCAGTATTTT.